This passage covers 2 T cell receptor beta chains from one sample sequenced in a study of monozygotic twins with inflammatory bowel disease. TCRdb reprocessed the 5' RACE reads and keeps a single row for each CDR3 protein, giving no DNA. This sample's table reports 350,000 to 500,000 distinct CDR3 sequences. The specimen sequenced was blood. The receptors were gathered from a human donor with ulcerative colitis or Crohn's disease, or a healthy co-twin of an affected twin (not recorded which).

The V call is TRBV5-5, the J call TRBJ2-3; the TCRdb D gene call, TRBD1, has no DNA to confirm it. Germline-derived CDR1 and CDR2 are SGHKS and YYEKEE (reference sequence). The CDR3 sequence is 15 residues long. Here the CDR3 reads CASSPPPVGGDTQYF.

V and J are TRBV5-1 and TRBJ1-3. Germline CDR1 reads SGHRS; CDR2 reads YFSETQ. CDR3 length: 15 residues. The CDR3 is CASSLSVTAGNTIYF.